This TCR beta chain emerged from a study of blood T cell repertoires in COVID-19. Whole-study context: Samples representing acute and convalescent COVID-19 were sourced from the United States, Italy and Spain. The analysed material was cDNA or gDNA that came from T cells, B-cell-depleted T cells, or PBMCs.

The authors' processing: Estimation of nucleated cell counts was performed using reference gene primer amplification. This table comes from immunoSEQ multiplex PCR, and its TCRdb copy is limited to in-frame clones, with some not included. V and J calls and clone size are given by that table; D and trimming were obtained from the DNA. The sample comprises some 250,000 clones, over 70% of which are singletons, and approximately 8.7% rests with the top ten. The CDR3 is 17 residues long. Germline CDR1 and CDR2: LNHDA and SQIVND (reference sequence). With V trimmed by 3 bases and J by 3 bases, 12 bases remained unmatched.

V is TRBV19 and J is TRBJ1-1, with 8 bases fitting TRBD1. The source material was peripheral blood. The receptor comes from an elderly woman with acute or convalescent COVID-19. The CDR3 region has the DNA TGTGCCAGTAGTATGGGACGGACAGGGTGGAAGCACACTGAAGCTTTCTTT. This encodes CASSMGRTGWKHTEAFF.